The clone carrying this T cell receptor (beta chain) was observed once. Trimming took 5 bases from V and 4 from J; bases not matched to a gene: 8. This CDR3 spans 17 amino acids. The investigators amplified TCR beta CDR3 regions from RNA transcripts. A first-round RT-PCR of the TCR CDR3 used the HTBI primer set. TCRdb analysed the multiplex PCR reads with MiXCR anew, one entry per CDR3 protein. The sample includes about 550,000 distinct CDR3 sequences, less than 25% of them seen just once. The sample comes from a study of T cells in Graves' hyperthyroidism and ophthalmopathy. Across the study: Peripheral blood was acquired at first diagnosis, ahead of any therapy whatsoever.

Diagnoses rested on clinical symptoms, serum thyroxine and TRAb, thyroid ultrasound and orbital computed tomography. The sequencing input was blood. The receptor comes from a man aged 18 to 29 with Graves' hyperthyroidism. This rearrangement joins TRBV12-3 or TRBV12-4 to TRBJ2-2; the match to TRBD2 covers 12 bases. Written as DNA, the CDR3 is TGTGCCAGCAGTCCCCTAGCGGGGGGGCCGGGCACCGGGGAGCTGTTTTTT. This codes for CASSPLAGGPGTGELFF.